Each of the 4 T cell receptor beta chains below was sequenced from the same sample in a study of cytomegalovirus exposure and HLA in healthy donors. The PCR had 60 Vbeta and 13 Jbeta primers. The protocol was immunoSEQ multiplex PCR, while the TCRdb copy is restricted to in-frame clones and leaves out a portion. The table lists 90,000 to 130,000 clones, 80% to 85% of them singletons. Sequenced material: PBMCs. The source of these receptors is a man aged 25 to 45 in good health and CMV-seropositive.

J is TRBJ2-1 and V is TRBV7-9, with TRBD2 identical over 9 bases. CDR1 is SEHNR, CDR2 FQNEAQ, per germline (reference sequence). With 5 bases clipped from V and 6 bases from J, the junction kept 2 bases outside the gene matches. This CDR3 comprises 13 residues. CDR3 nucleotides: TGTGCCAGCAGCCGGGGACTAGCCAATGAGCAGTTCTTC. Translated, it gives CASSRGLANEQFF.

The V and J genes are TRBV7-9 and TRBJ1-1, with D perhaps matching TRBD1 (6 bases). V lost 5 bases and J lost 3, with 19 bases in between. Germline V lookup: CDR1 SEHNR, CDR2 FQNEAQ (reference sequence). This CDR3 is 16 amino acids long. The CDR3, as DNA: TGTGCCAGCAGCCCCCGAGGGGGATTCGGAGACACTGAAGCTTTCTTT. Translating it yields CASSPRGGFGDTEAFF.

CDR3 protein: CASTTPSEYGYTF. The CDR3 DNA reads as TGTGCCAGCACCACCCCATCGGAGTATGGCTACACCTTC. The rearrangement uses TRBV28 and TRBJ1-2, with D unresolved. V was trimmed by 7 bases and J by 5 bases, leaving 14 bases between them. CDR3 length equals 13 residues. Germline V gives CDR1 MDHEN, CDR2 SYDVKM.

CDR3: CASRLEPNTEAFF. In DNA form, the CDR3 reads TGCGCCAGCAGGTTAGAACCGAACACTGAAGCTTTCTTT. This chain connects TRBV5-1 to TRBJ1-1; D not certain. The germline V gene encodes CDR1 SGHRS and CDR2 YFSETQ. There are 13 residues in the CDR3. Trimming removed 5 bases from V and 1 base from J, with 9 bases in between.